The clone carrying this T cell receptor beta chain was counted many times. Its antigen is undetermined. This sample stems from a study of T cell repertoires in cytomegalovirus infection. Study-level results: Identification of carriers of CMV plus the relevant HLA was performed using cumulative public TCR beta family frequency.

The CDR3 totals 14 residues. The germline V gene encodes CDR1 SGHTA and CDR2 FQGNSA. The ends lost 5 bases at V and 8 bases at J; junction bases unmatched: 8. TCRdb analysed the reads with MiXCR anew, one entry per CDR3 protein. This table has roughly 340,000 distinct CDR3 sequences, about 27% appearing once. This clonotype originated in a human donor in good health (CMV status not recorded). Some clones in this sample may be carry-over from other donors' samples. This specimen consisted of cultured PBMCs, obtained from culture after CMV antigen stimulation. The rearrangement joins TRBV7-2 to TRBJ1-4, with 7 bases identical to TRBD1. CDR3 nucleotides: TGTGCCAGCAGCCGACGACAGGGTGGCGAAAAACTGTTTTTT. Its protein is CASSRRQGGEKLFF.